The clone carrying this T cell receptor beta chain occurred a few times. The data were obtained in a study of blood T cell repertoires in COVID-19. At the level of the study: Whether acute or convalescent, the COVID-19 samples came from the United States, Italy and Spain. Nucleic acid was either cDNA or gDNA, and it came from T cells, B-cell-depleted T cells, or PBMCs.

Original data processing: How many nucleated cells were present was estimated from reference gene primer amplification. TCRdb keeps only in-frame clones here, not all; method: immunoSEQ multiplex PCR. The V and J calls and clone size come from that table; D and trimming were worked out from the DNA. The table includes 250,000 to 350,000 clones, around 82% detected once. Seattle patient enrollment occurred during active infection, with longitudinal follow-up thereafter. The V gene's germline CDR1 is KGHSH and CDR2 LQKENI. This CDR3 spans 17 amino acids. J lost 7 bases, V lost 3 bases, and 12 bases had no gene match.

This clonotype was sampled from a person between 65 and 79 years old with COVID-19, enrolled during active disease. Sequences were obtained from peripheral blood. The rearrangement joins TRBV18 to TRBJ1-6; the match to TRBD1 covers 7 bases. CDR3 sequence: CASSPIQQGRTNSPLHF. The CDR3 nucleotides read TGTGCCAGCTCACCGATCCAACAGGGGCGAACCAATTCACCCCTCCACTTT.